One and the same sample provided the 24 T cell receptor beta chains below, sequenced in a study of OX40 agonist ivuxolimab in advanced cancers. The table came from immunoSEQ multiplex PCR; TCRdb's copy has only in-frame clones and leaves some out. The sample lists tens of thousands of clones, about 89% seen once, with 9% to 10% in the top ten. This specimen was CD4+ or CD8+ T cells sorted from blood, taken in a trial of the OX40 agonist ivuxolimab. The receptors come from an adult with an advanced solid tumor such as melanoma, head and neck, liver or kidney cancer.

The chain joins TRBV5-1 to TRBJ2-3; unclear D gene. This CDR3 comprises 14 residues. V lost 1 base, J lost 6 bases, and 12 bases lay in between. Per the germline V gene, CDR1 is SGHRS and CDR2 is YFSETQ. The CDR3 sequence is CASSLSRSRDTQYF. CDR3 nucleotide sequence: TGCGCCAGCAGCTTGAGCAGGTCCAGGGATACGCAGTATTTT. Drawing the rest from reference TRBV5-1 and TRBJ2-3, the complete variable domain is KAGVTQTPRYLIKTRGQQVTLSCSPISGHRSVSWYQQTPGQGLQFLFEYFSETQRNKGNFPGRFSGRQFSNSRSEMNVSTLELGDSALYLCASSLSRSRDTQYFGPGTRLTVL.

The CDR3 loop is CAIRPSRGGGTEAFF. The CDR3 nucleotides read TGTGCCATCAGGCCCTCGAGGGGCGGGGGCACTGAAGCTTTCTTT. The chain has TRBV10-3 and TRBJ1-1; D might be TRBD1 (5 bases). V gave up 6 bases and J gave up 4 bases, with 18 bases separating them. The germline gives CDR1 ENHRY, CDR2 SYGVKD. The CDR3 covers 15 residues.

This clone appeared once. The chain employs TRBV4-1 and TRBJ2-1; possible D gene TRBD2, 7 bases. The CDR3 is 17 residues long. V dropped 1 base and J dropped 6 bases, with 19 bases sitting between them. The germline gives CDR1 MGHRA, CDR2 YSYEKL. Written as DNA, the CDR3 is TGCGCCAGCAGCCAAGGTTTGAGGGGGGGCCGCGGCAATGAGCAGTTCTTC. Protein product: CASSQGLRGGRGNEQFF.

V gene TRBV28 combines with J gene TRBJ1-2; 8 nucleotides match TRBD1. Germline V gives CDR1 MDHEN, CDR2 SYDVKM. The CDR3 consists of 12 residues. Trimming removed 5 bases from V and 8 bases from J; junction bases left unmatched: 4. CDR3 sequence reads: CASSQQGEGYTF. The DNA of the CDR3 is TGTGCCAGCAGTCAACAGGGGGAAGGCTACACCTTC.

The CDR3 loop reads CASSWGGTGNTEAFF. As DNA, the CDR3 is TGTGCCAGCAGCTGGGGGGGTACCGGGAACACTGAAGCTTTCTTT. The chain employs TRBV5-4 and TRBJ1-1, with D perhaps TRBD1 (5 bases). Looked up from germline, CDR1 is SGHNT and CDR2 is YYREEE (reference sequence). The CDR3 has 15 residues. Trimming took 3 bases from V and 1 from J, leaving 13 bases between them.

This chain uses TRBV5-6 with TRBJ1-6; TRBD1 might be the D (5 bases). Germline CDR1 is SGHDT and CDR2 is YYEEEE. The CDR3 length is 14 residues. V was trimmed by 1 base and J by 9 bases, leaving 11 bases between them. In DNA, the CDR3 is TGTGCCAGCAGCTTGCAGGGAAACAGTTCACCCCTCCACTTT. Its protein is CASSLQGNSSPLHF.

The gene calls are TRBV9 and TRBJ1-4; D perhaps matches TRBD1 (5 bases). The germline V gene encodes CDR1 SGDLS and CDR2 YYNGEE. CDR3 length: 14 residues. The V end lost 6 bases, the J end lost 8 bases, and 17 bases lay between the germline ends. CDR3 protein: CASNPRGLGEKLFF. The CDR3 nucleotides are TGTGCCAGCAACCCCCGGGGGTTAGGGGAAAAACTGTTTTTT.

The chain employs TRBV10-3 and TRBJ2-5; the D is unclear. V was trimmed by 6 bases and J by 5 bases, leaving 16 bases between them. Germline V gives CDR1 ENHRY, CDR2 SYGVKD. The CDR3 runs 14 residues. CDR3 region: CAISRVIEAETQYF. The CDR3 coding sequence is TGTGCCATCAGCCGGGTCATAGAAGCGGAGACCCAGTACTTC.

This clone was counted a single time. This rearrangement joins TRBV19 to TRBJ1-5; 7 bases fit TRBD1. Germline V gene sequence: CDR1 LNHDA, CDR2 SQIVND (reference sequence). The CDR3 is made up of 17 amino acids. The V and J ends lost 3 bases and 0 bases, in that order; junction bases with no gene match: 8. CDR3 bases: TGTGCCAGTAGTATTGGCATACAGGGGAATAGCAATCAGCCCCAGCATTTT. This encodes CASSIGIQGNSNQPQHF. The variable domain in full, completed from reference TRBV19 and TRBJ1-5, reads DGGITQSPKYLFRKEGQNVTLSCEQNLNHDAMYWYRQDPGQGLRLIYYSQIVNDFQKGDIAEGYSVSREKKESFPLTVTSAQKNPTAFYLCASSIGIQGNSNQPQHFGDGTRLSIL.

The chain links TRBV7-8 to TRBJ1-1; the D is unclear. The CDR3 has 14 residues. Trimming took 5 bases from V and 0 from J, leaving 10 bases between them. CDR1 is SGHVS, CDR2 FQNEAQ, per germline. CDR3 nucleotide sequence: TGTGCCAGCAGCCAAAGACGGATGAACACTGAAGCTTTCTTT. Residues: CASSQRRMNTEAFF.

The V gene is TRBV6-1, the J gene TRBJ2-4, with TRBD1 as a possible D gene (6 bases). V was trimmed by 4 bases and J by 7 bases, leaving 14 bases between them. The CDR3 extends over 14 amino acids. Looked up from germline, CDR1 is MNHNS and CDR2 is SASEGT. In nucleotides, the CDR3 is TGTGCCAGCAGTGTAGGGGGTACGGGGAACATTCAGTACTTC. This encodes CASSVGGTGNIQYF.

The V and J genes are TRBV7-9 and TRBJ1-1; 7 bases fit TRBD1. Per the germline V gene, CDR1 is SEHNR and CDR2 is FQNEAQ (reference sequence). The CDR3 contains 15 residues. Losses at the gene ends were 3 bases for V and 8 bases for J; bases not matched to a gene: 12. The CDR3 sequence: CASSFSGGRGREAFF. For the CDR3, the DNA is TGTGCCAGCAGCTTTTCAGGGGGAAGAGGGAGAGAAGCTTTCTTT.

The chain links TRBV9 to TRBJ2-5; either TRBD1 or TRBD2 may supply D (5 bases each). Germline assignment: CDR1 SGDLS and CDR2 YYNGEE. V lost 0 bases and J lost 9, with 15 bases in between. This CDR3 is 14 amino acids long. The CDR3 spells CASSVGSSGGSQYF. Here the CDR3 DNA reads TGTGCCAGCAGCGTAGGGTCGAGTGGGGGATCCCAGTACTTC.

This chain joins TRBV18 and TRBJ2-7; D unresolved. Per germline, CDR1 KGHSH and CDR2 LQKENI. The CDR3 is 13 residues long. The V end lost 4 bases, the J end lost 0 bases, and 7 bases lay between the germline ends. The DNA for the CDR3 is TGTGCCAGCTCACTACCGAGCTCCTACGAGCAGTACTTC. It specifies CASSLPSSYEQYF.

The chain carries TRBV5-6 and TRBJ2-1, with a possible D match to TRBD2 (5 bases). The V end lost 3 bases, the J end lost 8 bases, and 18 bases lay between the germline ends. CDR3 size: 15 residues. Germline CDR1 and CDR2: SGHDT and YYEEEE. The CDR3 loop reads CASSSRWRAVDEQFF. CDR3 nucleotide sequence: TGTGCCAGCAGCTCCCGGTGGCGGGCGGTCGATGAGCAGTTCTTC.

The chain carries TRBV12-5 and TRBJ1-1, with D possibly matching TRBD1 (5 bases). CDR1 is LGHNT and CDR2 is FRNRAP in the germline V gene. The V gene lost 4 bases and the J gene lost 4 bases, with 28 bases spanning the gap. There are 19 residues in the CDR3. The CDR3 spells CASGSSPPEQGQSRTEAFF. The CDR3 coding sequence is TGTGCTAGTGGTTCCTCCCCCCCAGAGCAGGGTCAAAGTCGCACTGAAGCTTTCTTT.

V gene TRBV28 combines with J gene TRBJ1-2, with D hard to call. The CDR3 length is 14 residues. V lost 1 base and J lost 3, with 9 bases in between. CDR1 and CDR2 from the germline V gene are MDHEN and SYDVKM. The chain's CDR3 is CASSLSVHHYGYTF. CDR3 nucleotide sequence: TGTGCCAGCAGTTTATCCGTGCATCACTATGGCTACACCTTC.

CDR3 sequence (DNA): TGTGCCAGCAGCCTGACAGGGATCGAAAACATTCAGTACTTC. It encodes CASSLTGIENIQYF. The chain employs TRBV4-2 and TRBJ2-4; TRBD1 matches at 7 bases. In germline, CDR1 is LGHNA, CDR2 YNFKEQ. The CDR3 runs to 14 residues. J gave up 5 bases and V 4 bases, and 5 bases lay outside the gene matches.

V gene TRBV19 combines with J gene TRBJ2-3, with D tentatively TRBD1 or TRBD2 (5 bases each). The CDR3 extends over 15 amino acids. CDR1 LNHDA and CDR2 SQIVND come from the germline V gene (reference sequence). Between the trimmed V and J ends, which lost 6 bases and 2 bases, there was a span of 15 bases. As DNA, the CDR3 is TGTGCCAGTAGCGGGGACCGTCTTTCCACAGATACGCAGTATTTT. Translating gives CASSGDRLSTDTQYF. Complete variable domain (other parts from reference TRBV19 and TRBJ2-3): DGGITQSPKYLFRKEGQNVTLSCEQNLNHDAMYWYRQDPGQGLRLIYYSQIVNDFQKGDIAEGYSVSREKKESFPLTVTSAQKNPTAFYLCASSGDRLSTDTQYFGPGTRLTVL.

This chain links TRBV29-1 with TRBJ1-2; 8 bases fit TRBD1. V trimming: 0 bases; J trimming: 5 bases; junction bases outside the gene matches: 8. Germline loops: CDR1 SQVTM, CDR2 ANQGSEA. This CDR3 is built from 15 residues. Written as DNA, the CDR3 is TGCAGCGTTGAAGAAGACCAGGGGGCGGGGTATGGCTACACCTTC. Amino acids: CSVEEDQGAGYGYTF.

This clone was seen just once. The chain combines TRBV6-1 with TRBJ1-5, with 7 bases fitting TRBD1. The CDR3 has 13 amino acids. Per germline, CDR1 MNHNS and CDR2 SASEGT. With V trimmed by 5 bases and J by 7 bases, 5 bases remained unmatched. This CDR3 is CASSNDRDQPQHF. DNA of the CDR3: TGTGCCAGCAGTAATGACAGGGACCAGCCCCAGCATTTT.

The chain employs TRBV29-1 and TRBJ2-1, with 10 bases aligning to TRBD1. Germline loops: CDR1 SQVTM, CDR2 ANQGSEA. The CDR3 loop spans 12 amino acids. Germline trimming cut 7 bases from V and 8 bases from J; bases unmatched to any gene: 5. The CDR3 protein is CSAGTGVDEQFF. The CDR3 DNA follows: TGCAGCGCGGGGACAGGGGTCGATGAGCAGTTCTTC.

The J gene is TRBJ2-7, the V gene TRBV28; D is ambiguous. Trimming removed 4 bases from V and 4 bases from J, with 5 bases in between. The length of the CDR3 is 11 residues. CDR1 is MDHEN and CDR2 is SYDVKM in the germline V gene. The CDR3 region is CASSSKYEQYF. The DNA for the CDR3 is TGTGCCAGCAGTTCGAAGTACGAGCAGTACTTC.

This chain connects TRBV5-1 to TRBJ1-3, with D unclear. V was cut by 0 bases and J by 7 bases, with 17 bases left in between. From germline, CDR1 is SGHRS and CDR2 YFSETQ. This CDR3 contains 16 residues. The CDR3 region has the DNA TGCGCCAGCAGCTTGGGAGGAACGGGAGTCTACAACACCATATATTTT. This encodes CASSLGGTGVYNTIYF.